The subject of this entry is one T cell receptor beta chain. The data derive from a study of blood T cell repertoires in COVID-19. Study-wide background: Samples came from the United States, Italy and Spain, spanning acute and convalescent COVID-19. PBMCs, B-cell-depleted T cells, or T cells provided the cDNA or gDNA that made up the material.

In the original analysis: Reference gene primer amplification in the assay estimated nucleated cell counts. Assay: immunoSEQ multiplex PCR; the TCRdb copy retains only in-frame clones and omits some. V, J and clone size were drawn from that table, and D and trimming were deduced from the DNA. The profile shows around 60,000 clones, more than 85% of them singletons. The CDR3 is 14 amino acids. In germline, CDR1 is SGHRS, CDR2 YFSETQ. Trimming cost V 4 bases and J 5 bases; bases outside gene matches: 8. Material for sequencing was peripheral blood. This chain uses TRBV5-1 with TRBJ1-1, with 7 bases fitting TRBD1. This receptor was obtained from a man in his 60s with acute or convalescent COVID-19. In DNA form, the CDR3 reads TGCGCCAGCAGCGTACAGGGGAGACAGACTGAAGCTTTCTTT. Translating it yields CASSVQGRQTEAFF.